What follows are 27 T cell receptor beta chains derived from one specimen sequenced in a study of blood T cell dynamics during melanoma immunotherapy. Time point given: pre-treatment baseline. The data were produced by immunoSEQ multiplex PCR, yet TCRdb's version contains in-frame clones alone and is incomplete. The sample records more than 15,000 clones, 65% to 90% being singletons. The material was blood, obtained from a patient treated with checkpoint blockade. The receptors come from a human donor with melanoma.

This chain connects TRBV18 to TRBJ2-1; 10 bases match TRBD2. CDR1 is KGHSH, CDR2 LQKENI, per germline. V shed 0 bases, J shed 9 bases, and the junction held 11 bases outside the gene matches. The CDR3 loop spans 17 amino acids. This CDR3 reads CASSPPLSSGSRGEQFF. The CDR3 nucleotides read TGTGCCAGCTCACCACCGTTGTCTAGCGGGAGTCGGGGTGAGCAGTTCTTC.

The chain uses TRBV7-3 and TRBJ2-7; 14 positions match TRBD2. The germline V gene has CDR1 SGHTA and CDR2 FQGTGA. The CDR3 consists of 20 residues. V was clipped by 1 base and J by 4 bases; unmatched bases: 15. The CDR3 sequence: CASSLSPRLAGGPLEYEQYF. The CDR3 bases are TGTGCCAGCAGCTTAAGCCCGCGACTAGCGGGAGGGCCGTTGGAGTACGAGCAGTACTTC.

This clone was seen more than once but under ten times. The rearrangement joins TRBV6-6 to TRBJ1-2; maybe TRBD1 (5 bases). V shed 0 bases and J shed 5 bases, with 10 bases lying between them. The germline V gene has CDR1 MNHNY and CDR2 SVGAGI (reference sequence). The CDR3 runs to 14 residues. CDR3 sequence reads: CASSYSRAGYGYTF. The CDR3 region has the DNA TGTGCCAGCAGTTACTCGAGGGCAGGGTATGGCTACACCTTC.

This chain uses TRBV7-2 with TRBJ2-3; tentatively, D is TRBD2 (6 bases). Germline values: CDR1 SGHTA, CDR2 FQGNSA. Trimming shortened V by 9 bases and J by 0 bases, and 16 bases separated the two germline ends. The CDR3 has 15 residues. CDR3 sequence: CASPGGGGSTDTQYF. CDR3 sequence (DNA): TGTGCCAGTCCCGGGGGTGGCGGGAGCACAGATACGCAGTATTTT.

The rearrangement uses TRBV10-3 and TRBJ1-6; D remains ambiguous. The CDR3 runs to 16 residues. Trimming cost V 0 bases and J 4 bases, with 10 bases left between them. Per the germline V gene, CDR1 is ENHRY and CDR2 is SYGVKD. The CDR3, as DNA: TGTGCCATCAGTGAGTCGTTGGGAAGTTATAATTCACCCCTCCACTTT. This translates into CAISESLGSYNSPLHF.

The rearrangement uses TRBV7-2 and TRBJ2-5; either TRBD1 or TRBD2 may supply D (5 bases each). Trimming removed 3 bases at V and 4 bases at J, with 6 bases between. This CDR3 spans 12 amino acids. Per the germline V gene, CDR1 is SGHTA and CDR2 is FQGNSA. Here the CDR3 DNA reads TGTGCCAGCAGCTTGAGGGGAGAGACCCAGTACTTC. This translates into CASSLRGETQYF.

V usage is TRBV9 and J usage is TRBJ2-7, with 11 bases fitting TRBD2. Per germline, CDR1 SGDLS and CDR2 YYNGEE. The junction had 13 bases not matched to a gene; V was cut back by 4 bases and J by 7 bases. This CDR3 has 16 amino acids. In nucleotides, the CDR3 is TGTGCCAGCAGCCCGCGGACTAGCGGGCCCAGGGGGGAGCAGTACTTC. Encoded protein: CASSPRTSGPRGEQYF.

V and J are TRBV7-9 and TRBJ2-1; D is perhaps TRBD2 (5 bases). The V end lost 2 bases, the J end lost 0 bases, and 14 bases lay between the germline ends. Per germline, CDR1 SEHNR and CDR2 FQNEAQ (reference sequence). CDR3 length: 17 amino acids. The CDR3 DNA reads TGTGCCAGCAGCTTACTTTGGGCGGGCAGCTCCTACAATGAGCAGTTCTTC. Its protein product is CASSLLWAGSSYNEQFF.

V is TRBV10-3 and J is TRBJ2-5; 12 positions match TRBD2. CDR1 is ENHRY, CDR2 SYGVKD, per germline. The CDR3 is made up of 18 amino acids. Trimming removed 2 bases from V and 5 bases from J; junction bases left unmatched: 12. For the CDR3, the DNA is TGTGCCATCAGTGAGAGACTAGCGGGAGAAGTACAAAGGGAGACCCAGTACTTC. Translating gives CAISERLAGEVQRETQYF.

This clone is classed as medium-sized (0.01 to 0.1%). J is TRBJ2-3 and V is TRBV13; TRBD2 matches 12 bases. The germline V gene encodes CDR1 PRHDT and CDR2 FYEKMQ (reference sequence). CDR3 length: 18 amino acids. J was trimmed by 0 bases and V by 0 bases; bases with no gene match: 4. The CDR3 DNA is TGTGCCAGCAGCTTAGGACTAGCGGGAGGACCTAGCACAGATACGCAGTATTTT. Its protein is CASSLGLAGGPSTDTQYF.

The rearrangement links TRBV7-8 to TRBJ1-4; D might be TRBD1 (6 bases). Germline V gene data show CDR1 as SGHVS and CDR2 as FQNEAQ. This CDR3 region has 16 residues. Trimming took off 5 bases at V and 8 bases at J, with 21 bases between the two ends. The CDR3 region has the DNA TGTGCCAGCAGCGGACTAATCAGGGGAATGGGGGAAAAACTGTTTTTT. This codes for CASSGLIRGMGEKLFF.

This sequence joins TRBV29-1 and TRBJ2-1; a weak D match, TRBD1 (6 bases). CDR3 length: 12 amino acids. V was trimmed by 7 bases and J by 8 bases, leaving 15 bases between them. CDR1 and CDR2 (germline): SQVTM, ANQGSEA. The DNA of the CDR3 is TGCAGCGCAAGTACAGGGTCTGATGAGCAGTTCTTC. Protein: CSASTGSDEQFF.

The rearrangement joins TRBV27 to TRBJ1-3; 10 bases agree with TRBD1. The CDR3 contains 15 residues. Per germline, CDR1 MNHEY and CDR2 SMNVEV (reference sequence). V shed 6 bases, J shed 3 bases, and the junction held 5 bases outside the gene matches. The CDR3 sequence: CASSDRGRGGNTIYF. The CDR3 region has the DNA TGTGCCAGCAGCGACAGGGGGCGCGGTGGAAACACCATATATTTT.

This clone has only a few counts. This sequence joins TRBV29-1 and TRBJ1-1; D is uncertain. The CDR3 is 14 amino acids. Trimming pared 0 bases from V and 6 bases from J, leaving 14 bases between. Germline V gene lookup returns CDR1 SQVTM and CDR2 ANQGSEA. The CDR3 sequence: CSVEDRVRFPEAFF. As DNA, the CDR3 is TGCAGCGTTGAAGATCGGGTGAGGTTCCCTGAAGCTTTCTTT.

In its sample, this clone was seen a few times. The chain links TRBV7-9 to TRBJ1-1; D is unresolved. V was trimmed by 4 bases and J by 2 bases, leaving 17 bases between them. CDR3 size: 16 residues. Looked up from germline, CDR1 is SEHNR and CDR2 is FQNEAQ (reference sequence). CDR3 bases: TGTGCCAGCAGCTCAACAACAGAGGTGGTTAACACTGAAGCTTTCTTT. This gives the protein CASSSTTEVVNTEAFF.

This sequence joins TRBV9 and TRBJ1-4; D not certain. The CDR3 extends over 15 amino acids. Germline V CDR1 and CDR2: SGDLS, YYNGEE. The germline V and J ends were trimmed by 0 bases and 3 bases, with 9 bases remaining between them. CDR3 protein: CASSVDNYPNEKLFF. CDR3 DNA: TGTGCCAGCAGCGTAGATAACTACCCTAATGAAAAACTGTTTTTT.

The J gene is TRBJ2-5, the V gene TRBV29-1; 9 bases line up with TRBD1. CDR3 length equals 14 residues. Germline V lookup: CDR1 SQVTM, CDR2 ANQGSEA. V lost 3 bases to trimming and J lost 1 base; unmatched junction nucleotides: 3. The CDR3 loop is CSVEGQGFQETQYF. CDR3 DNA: TGCAGCGTTGAGGGACAGGGTTTCCAAGAGACCCAGTACTTC.

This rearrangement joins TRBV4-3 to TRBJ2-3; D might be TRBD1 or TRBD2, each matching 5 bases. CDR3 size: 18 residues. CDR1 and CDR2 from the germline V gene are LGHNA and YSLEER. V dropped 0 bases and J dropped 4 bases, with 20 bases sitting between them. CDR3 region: CASSQEIVGAEGSDTQYF. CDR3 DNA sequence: TGCGCCAGCAGCCAAGAGATCGTCGGCGCCGAGGGGTCAGATACGCAGTATTTT.

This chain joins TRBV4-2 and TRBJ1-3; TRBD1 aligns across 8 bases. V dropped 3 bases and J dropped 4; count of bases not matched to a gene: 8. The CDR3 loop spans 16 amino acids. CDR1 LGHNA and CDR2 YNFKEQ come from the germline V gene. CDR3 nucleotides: TGTGCCAGCAGCCAGGACCCAGGGGGCGCGGGAAACACCATATATTTT. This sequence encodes CASSQDPGGAGNTIYF.

The CDR3 coding sequence is TGTGCTAGTGGTTTGGTAGTCTCCAGGAGACCTGAAGCTTTCTTT. Translating it yields CASGLVVSRRPEAFF. This rearrangement joins TRBV12-5 to TRBJ1-1; D unclear. With 0 bases removed from V and 6 bases from J, the gap between germline ends came to 14 bases. The CDR3 is 15 amino acids. The germline gives CDR1 LGHNT, CDR2 FRNRAP. Full variable domain (rest looked up from reference TRBV12-5 and TRBJ1-1): DARVTQTPRHKVTEMGQEVTMRCQPILGHNTVFWYRQTMMQGLELLAYFRNRAPLDDSGMPKDRFSAEMPDATLATLKIQPSEPRDSAVYFCASGLVVSRRPEAFFGQGTRLTVV.

CDR3 nucleotides: TGTGCCAGCAGTGTCCGGAGAGCGGGCCACGAGCAGTACTTC. Translated, it gives CASSVRRAGHEQYF. The chain couples TRBV2 to TRBJ2-5; possible D gene TRBD2, 6 bases. The DNA matches TRBJ2-7 better at its end, which makes the J call doubtful. The germline V gene has CDR1 SNHLY and CDR2 FYNNEI. The CDR3 is made up of 14 amino acids.

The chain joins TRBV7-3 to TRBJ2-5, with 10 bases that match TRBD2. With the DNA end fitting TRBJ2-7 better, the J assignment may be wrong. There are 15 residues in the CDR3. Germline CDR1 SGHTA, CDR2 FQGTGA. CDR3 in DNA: TGTGCCAGCAGCTTAAATGGGGCTAGCGGGAGCGAGCAGTACTTC. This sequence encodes CASSLNGASGSEQYF.

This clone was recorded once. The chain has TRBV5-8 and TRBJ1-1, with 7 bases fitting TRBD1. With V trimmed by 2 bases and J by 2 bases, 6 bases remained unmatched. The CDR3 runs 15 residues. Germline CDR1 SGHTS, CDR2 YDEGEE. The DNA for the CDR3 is TGTGCCAGCAGCTTACAGGGGCGGGGTAACACTGAAGCTTTCTTT. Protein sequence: CASSLQGRGNTEAFF.

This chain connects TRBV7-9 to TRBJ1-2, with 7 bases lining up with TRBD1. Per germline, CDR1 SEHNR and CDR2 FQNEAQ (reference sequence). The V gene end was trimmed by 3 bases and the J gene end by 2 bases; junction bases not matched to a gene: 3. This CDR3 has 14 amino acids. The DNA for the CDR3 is TGTGCCAGCAGCTTCCAGACAGGGAACTATGGCTACACCTTC. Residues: CASSFQTGNYGYTF.

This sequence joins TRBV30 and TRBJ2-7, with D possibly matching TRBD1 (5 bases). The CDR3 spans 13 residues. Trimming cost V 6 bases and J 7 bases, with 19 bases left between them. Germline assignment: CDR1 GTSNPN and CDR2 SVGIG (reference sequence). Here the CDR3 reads CACQTSRVGEQYF. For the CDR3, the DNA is TGTGCCTGCCAGACTTCCAGGGTTGGGGAGCAGTACTTC.

The CDR3 sequence is CASSRQGFSATIYF. In DNA form, the CDR3 reads TGTGCCAGCAGCAGACAGGGGTTTAGTGCCACCATATATTTT. The chain has TRBV7-2 and TRBJ1-3; 8 bases match TRBD1. The ends lost 5 bases at V and 9 bases at J; junction bases unmatched: 9. The CDR3 is made up of 14 amino acids. The germline gives CDR1 SGHTA, CDR2 FQGNSA.

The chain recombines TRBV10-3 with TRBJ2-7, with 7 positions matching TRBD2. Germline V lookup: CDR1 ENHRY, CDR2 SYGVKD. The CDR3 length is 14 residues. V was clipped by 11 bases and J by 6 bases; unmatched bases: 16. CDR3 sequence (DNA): TGTGCCTCCGACCAGGGCCGAACGGGAGGCGAGCAGTACTTC. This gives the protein CASDQGRTGGEQYF.